This T cell receptor beta chain was identified in a study of siplizumab effects on memory and regulatory T cells (dated by TCRdb to about 2019). About the investigation overall: The effect of the anti-CD2 antibody siplizumab on alloreactive T-cell subsets was examined in allogeneic mixed lymphocyte reactions constructed from human PBMCs.

The library was prepared using the immunoSEQ multiplex PCR assay. The deep sequencing platform assayed roughly 10^5 TCR templates per sample. Genomic DNA extracted from sorted T cells was used for TCRbeta CDR3 sequencing. As for the authors' bioinformatics: The R programming language was used for clonal analysis of TCRbeta CDR3 data. Unstimulated samples were compared with post-reaction CFSE-low samples to define alloreactive CD4+ and CD8+ clones. Alloreactive CD4+ clones were assigned to regulatory or non-regulatory origin by matching sequences to sorted unstimulated Treg and non-Treg repertoires. This is the immuneACCESS table as TCRdb keeps it, with only in-frame sequences that have V and J called. A part of the clones is gone; compared with another copy, unresolved V genes explain less than half, and the rest is unexplained. That table furnishes V, J and clone size, whereas the DNA furnished D and trimming. This sample has under 100,000 clones in its table, and over 80% of those were observed once. Over 1.5% of the sample lies in the top ten.

Broader findings and caveats from the paper: About 75-95% of proliferating CD4+ or CD8+ clones could not be given a naive or memory phenotype. Unstimulated naive T cells appeared to be more diverse than memory T cells, and naive cells seemed to make a substantial contribution to the alloresponse. The cumulative frequency of alloreactive sequences that could be traced back to unstimulated CD4+ memory T cells was significantly reduced by siplizumab. In reactions with siplizumab, an average of approximately 69% of mappable alloreactive CD4+ clones were Treg-derived, compared with roughly 26% in control reactions. Whether proliferating Tregs from siplizumab cultures actually had suppressive function was not functionally confirmed. Sequences below about 10^-5 frequency were poorly captured, so only a minor fraction of alloreactive clones could be mapped to unstimulated subsets.

Sorted unstimulated T cells and proliferating T cells recovered from mixed lymphocyte reactions underwent TCRbeta CDR3 sequencing. Fresh whole blood from some eleven HLA-typed healthy donors was used to isolate PBMCs. To map where alloreactive clones came from, unstimulated CD4+ regulatory T cells were FACS-sorted. There are 12 amino acids in the CDR3, from cysteine to phenylalanine inclusive. The sequence is cut down to CDR3 DNA, 36 bases in frame from base 1. Cut back by 0 bases and 13 bases, the V and J ends lie 10 bases apart. The germline V gene gives CDR1 as MRHNA and CDR2 as SNTAGT. Details on this clone: Which antigen it targets is not known. No quality values exist for individual bases; no much larger clone is one base distant.

The specimen was Tregs sorted from blood. The sequence is built from TRBV6-4 and TRBJ2-1; there is no confident call for the D gene. The TCR originated in a human donor in good health. The CDR3 protein: CASSDSLGFQFF. In nucleotide form, the sequence is TGTGCCAGCAGTGACTCGTTGGGCTTTCAGTTCTTC.